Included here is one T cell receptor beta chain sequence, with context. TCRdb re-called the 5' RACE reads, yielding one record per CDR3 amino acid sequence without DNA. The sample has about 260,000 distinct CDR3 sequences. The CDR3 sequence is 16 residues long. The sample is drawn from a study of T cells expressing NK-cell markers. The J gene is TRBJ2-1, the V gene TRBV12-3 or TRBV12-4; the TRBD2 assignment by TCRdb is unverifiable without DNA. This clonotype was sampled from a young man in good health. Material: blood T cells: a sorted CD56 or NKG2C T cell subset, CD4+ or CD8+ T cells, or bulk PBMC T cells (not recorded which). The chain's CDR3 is CASSLMLGLAGARQFF.